The next 15 T cell receptor beta chains were all read from a single sample in a study of OX40 agonist ivuxolimab in advanced cancers. Repertoires were generated with immunoSEQ multiplex PCR, while TCRdb's copy carries only in-frame clones and drops some. This repertoire shows 60,000 or so clones, approximately 85% found once; its top ten account for 11%. The material was CD4+ or CD8+ T cells sorted from blood, obtained in a trial of the OX40 agonist ivuxolimab. The source of these receptors is an adult with an advanced solid tumor such as melanoma, head and neck, liver or kidney cancer.

The J gene is TRBJ2-2, the V gene TRBV2; the match to TRBD2 covers 7 bases. Germline values: CDR1 SNHLY, CDR2 FYNNEI. The CDR3 sequence is 17 residues long. V gave up 4 bases and J gave up 0 bases; unmatched junction bases: 8. CDR3 bases: TGTGCCAGCAGTGCCCCCCGTAGCGGGCCGAACACCGGGGAGCTGTTTTTT. Its protein product is CASSAPRSGPNTGELFF.

CDR3 nucleotides: TGTGCCAGCAGCATAGGGACTAGCGGGAGAAATGAGCAGTTCTTC. Protein: CASSIGTSGRNEQFF. The chain employs TRBV5-6 and TRBJ2-1; 14 bases agree with TRBD2. The V and J ends lost 4 bases and 7 bases, in that order; junction bases with no gene match: 4. Germline assignment: CDR1 SGHDT and CDR2 YYEEEE. The CDR3 is made up of 15 amino acids.

A few counts support this clone. V is TRBV5-6 and J is TRBJ2-2; 7 bases map to TRBD2. The CDR3 is made up of 16 amino acids. The V gene's germline CDR1 is SGHDT and CDR2 YYEEEE. V was clipped by 0 bases and J by 7 bases; unmatched bases: 9. The CDR3 spells CASSLGGRRAFGELFF. CDR3 sequence (DNA): TGTGCCAGCAGCTTGGGCGGGAGAAGAGCGTTCGGGGAGCTGTTTTTT.

In its sample, this clone ranks as medium-sized (0.01 to 0.1%). The V gene is TRBV7-2, the J gene TRBJ1-1; D call uncertain. In germline, CDR1 is SGHTA, CDR2 FQGNSA. V lost 3 bases and J lost 2, with 7 bases in between. This CDR3 contains 13 residues. CDR3 sequence reads: CASSLWGNTEAFF. The CDR3 DNA sequence: TGTGCCAGCAGCTTGTGGGGAAACACTGAAGCTTTCTTT.

This chain links TRBV13 with TRBJ2-1, with 7 bases fitting TRBD1. The CDR3 has 19 amino acids. Germline V gene lookup returns CDR1 PRHDT and CDR2 FYEKMQ (reference sequence). Trimming removed 4 bases from V and 1 base from J; junction bases left unmatched: 16. CDR3 loop: CASSSASGDSEISYNEQFF. For the CDR3, the DNA is TGTGCCAGCAGCTCCGCCTCCGGGGACAGCGAAATTTCCTACAATGAGCAGTTCTTC.

The rearrangement links TRBV5-1 to TRBJ2-5, with D maybe TRBD2 (6 bases). There are 17 residues in the CDR3. Trimming left V 4 bases short and J 4 bases short, with 23 bases between. Germline CDR1 and CDR2: SGHRS and YFSETQ. DNA of the CDR3: TGCGCCAGCAGCCGTAGATCGGAGGGCCGGTGGGGAGAGACCCAGTACTTC. Translated, it gives CASSRRSEGRWGETQYF. Complete variable domain (other parts from reference TRBV5-1 and TRBJ2-5): KAGVTQTPRYLIKTRGQQVTLSCSPISGHRSVSWYQQTPGQGLQFLFEYFSETQRNKGNFPGRFSGRQFSNSRSEMNVSTLELGDSALYLCASSRRSEGRWGETQYFGPGTRLLVL.

This chain joins TRBV28 and TRBJ2-7, with TRBD1 matching over 8 bases. The CDR3 contains 14 residues. Germline V CDR1 and CDR2: MDHEN, SYDVKM. The V and J ends lost 3 bases and 2 bases, in that order; junction bases with no gene match: 3. The CDR3 DNA reads as TGTGCCAGCAGTTTTGGCAGGGGGCCCTACGAGCAGTACTTC. This gives the protein CASSFGRGPYEQYF.

The J gene is TRBJ1-1, the V gene TRBV7-9, with D unresolved. This CDR3 is 12 amino acids long. Trimming cost V 1 base and J 11 bases, with 11 bases left between them. The germline gives CDR1 SEHNR, CDR2 FQNEAQ (reference sequence). The CDR3 protein is CASSLDPTAAFF. The CDR3 DNA follows: TGTGCCAGCAGCTTAGACCCTACAGCGGCTTTCTTT.

This chain uses TRBV4-1 with TRBJ1-1; 7 positions agree with TRBD1. This CDR3 region has 13 residues. From germline, CDR1 is MGHRA and CDR2 YSYEKL. The V and J ends lost 5 bases and 3 bases, in that order; junction bases with no gene match: 3. CDR3 sequence: CASSFTGDTEAFF. CDR3 nucleotide sequence: TGCGCCAGCAGCTTTACAGGGGACACTGAAGCTTTCTTT.

The rearrangement uses TRBV6-4 and TRBJ1-2; TRBD1 is a possible D gene (5 bases). This CDR3 is built from 14 residues. Germline loops: CDR1 MRHNA, CDR2 SNTAGT. V shed 1 base and J shed 8 bases, with 14 bases lying between them. The CDR3 DNA follows: TGTGCCAGCAGTGACTACGGCGGCCAGGGAGGCTACACCTTC. This sequence encodes CASSDYGGQGGYTF.

By share, this clone counts as medium-sized. The V call is TRBV4-3, the J call TRBJ1-1; D gene uncertain. Germline lookup yields CDR1 LGHNA and CDR2 YSLEER. The CDR3 consists of 17 residues. The germline V and J ends were trimmed by 0 bases and 0 bases, with 14 bases remaining between them. CDR3 region: CASSQDLRSDMNTEAFF. CDR3 sequence (DNA): TGCGCCAGCAGCCAAGATCTTCGGTCAGACATGAACACTGAAGCTTTCTTT.

The genes are TRBV19 and TRBJ2-1; 8 bases are shared with TRBD2. This CDR3 spans 13 amino acids. V lost 6 bases to trimming and J lost 4 bases; unmatched junction nucleotides: 2. CDR1 and CDR2 (germline): LNHDA, SQIVND (reference sequence). The CDR3 DNA sequence: TGTGCCAGTAGCAGACTAGCGTACAATGAGCAGTTCTTC. It translates to CASSRLAYNEQFF.

V and J are TRBV5-1 and TRBJ2-1; possibly TRBD2 for D (5 bases). This CDR3 comprises 16 residues. V shed 5 bases and J shed 8 bases, with 23 bases lying between them. Germline V gene data show CDR1 as SGHRS and CDR2 as YFSETQ. The CDR3 here is CASRLPDASSSDEQFF. DNA of the CDR3: TGCGCCAGCAGATTACCAGACGCTAGCAGTTCGGATGAGCAGTTCTTC.

The chain recombines TRBV9 with TRBJ1-3; TRBD1 matches at 7 bases. The CDR3 consists of 15 residues. V trimming: 3 bases; J trimming: 2 bases; junction bases outside the gene matches: 5. Per the germline V gene, CDR1 is SGDLS and CDR2 is YYNGEE. The CDR3 reads CASSGSGTAGNTIYF. The CDR3 nucleotides read TGTGCCAGCAGCGGATCCGGGACAGCTGGAAACACCATATATTTT. Complete variable domain (other parts from reference TRBV9 and TRBJ1-3): DSGVTQTPKHLITATGQRVTLRCSPRSGDLSVYWYQQSLDQGLQFLIQYYNGEERAKGNILERFSAQQFPDLHSELNLSSLELGDSALYFCASSGSGTAGNTIYFGEGSWLTVV.

This chain uses TRBV5-8 with TRBJ2-2; TRBD1 agrees at 7 bases. The CDR3 consists of 19 residues. Germline loops: CDR1 SGHTS, CDR2 YDEGEE. Trimming removed 4 bases from V and 1 base from J; junction bases left unmatched: 16. This CDR3 reads CASSPRPGQWGKNTGELFF. In nucleotides, the CDR3 is TGTGCCAGCAGCCCACGTCCGGGACAGTGGGGAAAGAACACCGGGGAGCTGTTTTTT. The variable domain in full, with the rest retrieved from reference TRBV5-8 and TRBJ2-2, is EAGVTQSPTHLIKTRGQQATLRCSPISGHTSVYWYQQALGLGLQFLLWYDEGEERNRGNFPPRFSGRQFPNYSSELNVNALELEDSALYLCASSPRPGQWGKNTGELFFGEGSRLTVL.